One sample yielded the 12 T cell receptor beta chains listed below, sequenced in a study of T cell changes during pregnancy in multiple sclerosis. Libraries were prepared by immunoSEQ multiplex PCR; TCRdb keeps only in-frame clonotypes and omits some of them. The data hold approximately 74,000 clones, with around 92% observed a single time. This specimen was peripheral blood, taken before pregnancy. The receptors shown here come from a female donor with multiple sclerosis, enrolled in a pregnancy study.

The rearrangement joins TRBV7-2 to TRBJ2-7; 7 bases are shared with TRBD2. V lost 1 base to trimming and J lost 3 bases; unmatched junction nucleotides: 6. The length of the CDR3 is 15 residues. The V gene's germline CDR1 is SGHTA and CDR2 FQGNSA. CDR3 DNA: TGTGCCAGCAGCTTAGAGGGCGGGGGTCTCTACGAGCAGTACTTC. Translated, it gives CASSLEGGGLYEQYF.

This chain joins TRBV7-9 and TRBJ2-7; maybe TRBD1 (6 bases). The CDR3 is 14 residues long. The germline gives CDR1 SEHNR, CDR2 FQNEAQ (reference sequence). The V end lost 7 bases, the J end lost 2 bases, and 15 bases lay between the germline ends. CDR3 amino acids: CASTHRDHTYEQYF. Here the CDR3 DNA reads TGTGCCAGCACCCACAGGGACCATACCTACGAGCAGTACTTC.

The chain joins TRBV4-1 to TRBJ1-1; 8 nucleotides agree with TRBD1. Trimming at V came to 6 bases and at J to 1 base, leaving 7 bases not matched to a gene. Germline CDR1 MGHRA, CDR2 YSYEKL. The length of the CDR3 is 15 residues. The CDR3 protein is CASSDWTGTNTEAFF. CDR3 nucleotide sequence: TGCGCCAGCAGTGACTGGACAGGGACGAACACTGAAGCTTTCTTT.

V is TRBV19 and J is TRBJ2-7; D perhaps matches TRBD2 (6 bases). The germline CDR1 and CDR2 sequences are LNHDA and SQIVND (reference sequence). The CDR3 runs 14 residues. Trimming pared 5 bases from V and 4 bases from J, leaving 15 bases between. The CDR3, as DNA: TGTGCCAGTAGTCCATACGGGAGACGATACGAGCAGTACTTC. Protein sequence: CASSPYGRRYEQYF.

The chain carries TRBV30 and TRBJ1-1; unclear D gene. Between the trimmed V and J ends, which lost 0 bases and 5 bases, there was a span of 13 bases. The CDR3 runs 14 residues. The germline V gene has CDR1 GTSNPN and CDR2 SVGIG (reference sequence). The CDR3 nucleotides are TGTGCCTGGAGTGTGACGGATTTGGAGACTGAAGCTTTCTTT. It translates to CAWSVTDLETEAFF.

The rearrangement joins TRBV11-2 to TRBJ2-6; 7 bases map to TRBD1. In germline, CDR1 is SGHAT, CDR2 FQNNGV. After removal of 2 bases from V and 1 base from J, the junction contained 2 bases not matched to a gene. This CDR3 region has 16 residues. CDR3 DNA: TGTGCCAGCAGCTTACGACAGGGATCTGGGGCCAACGTCCTGACTTTC. This translates into CASSLRQGSGANVLTF. Variable domain in full (rest from reference TRBV11-2 and TRBJ2-6): EAGVAQSPRYKIIEKRQSVAFWCNPISGHATLYWYQQILGQGPKLLIQFQNNGVVDDSQLPKDRFSAERLKGVDSTLKIQPAKLEDSAVYLCASSLRQGSGANVLTFGAGSRLTVL.

The chain has TRBV20-1 and TRBJ1-4; D not resolved. This CDR3 has 10 amino acids. Per the germline V gene, CDR1 is DFQATT and CDR2 is SNEGSKA (reference sequence). CDR3 nucleotide sequence: TGCGGAGGTTTTTCGGAAAAACTGTTTTTT. Amino acid sequence: CGGFSEKLFF.

A single count supports this clone. V gene TRBV5-8 combines with J gene TRBJ2-3, with 9 bases aligning to TRBD2. This CDR3 is built from 17 residues. The trim removed 3 bases at V and 6 bases at J, leaving 14 bases unmatched. CDR1 is SGHTS, CDR2 YDEGEE, per germline. CDR3 in DNA: TGTGCCAGCAGCTCCAATGTGGGTAGCGGGAGTTTTGATACGCAGTATTTT. Amino acids: CASSSNVGSGSFDTQYF.

This chain uses TRBV10-3 with TRBJ1-1; D is possibly TRBD1 (5 bases). The CDR3 has 13 amino acids. V lost 0 bases and J 11 bases, leaving 13 bases between the germline ends. Germline loops: CDR1 ENHRY, CDR2 SYGVKD. As DNA, the CDR3 is TGTGCCATCAGTGAGTCATGGGGCTCACCGGCTTTCTTT. Its protein product is CAISESWGSPAFF.

CDR3 sequence reads: CASSQEPGGSSGANVLTF. The CDR3 nucleotides read TGCGCCAGCAGCCAAGAACCCGGAGGGTCCTCTGGGGCCAACGTCCTGACTTTC. The chain uses TRBV4-3 and TRBJ2-6; possible D gene TRBD2, 6 bases. This CDR3 spans 18 amino acids. V lost 0 bases, J lost 0 bases, and 12 bases lay in between. Germline V gene lookup returns CDR1 LGHNA and CDR2 YSLEER.

The V call is TRBV25-1, the J call TRBJ2-1, with a weak D call TRBD2 (6 bases). The CDR3 is 16 residues long. V dropped 1 base and J dropped 2 bases, with 12 bases sitting between them. Looked up from germline, CDR1 is MGHDK and CDR2 is SYGVNS. The CDR3 here is CASSEWLGGAYNEQFF. The CDR3 DNA sequence: TGTGCCAGCAGTGAATGGCTCGGCGGGGCCTACAATGAGCAGTTCTTC.

The chain links TRBV2 to TRBJ2-1; D unclear. V shed 6 bases and J shed 5 bases, with 14 bases lying between them. The germline V gene encodes CDR1 SNHLY and CDR2 FYNNEI. This CDR3 has 14 residues. The CDR3 DNA follows: TGTGCCAGCAGCGACAACACAGAAAACAATGAGCAGTTCTTC. Translated: CASSDNTENNEQFF.